This T cell receptor beta chain was captured in a study of cytomegalovirus exposure and HLA in healthy donors (dated by TCRdb to about 2017). About the investigation overall: An earlier analysis of several hundred of the donors reported 276 Gb of sequence data and 117 million unique TCR beta sequences obtained from approximately 180 million T cells. About 280 gigabases of sequencing data and 91 million or so unique TCR sequences made up an early release that covered several hundred HLA-typed donors. The genetic ancestry cluster associated with self-reported Caucasian donors included 81% of the roughly 400 genotyped donors. The study was designed to test whether signatures of past pathogen exposure could be identified by cataloging public T cell receptors. The study used immunosequencing to profile the T cell repertoires of some 600 subjects and linked those repertoires to cytomegalovirus serostatus. Besides the first cohort of 666 subjects, a separate validation cohort made up of around 120 different subjects was used. To predict cytomegalovirus infection status, the study combined high-throughput TCR immunosequencing, statistical association of individual TCRs with disease status, and machine learning. To study patterns of TCR occurrence, a later analysis re-analyzed previously published TCR beta repertoires from more than 550 donors and added high-resolution HLA genotyping. The later analysis used no new phenotypic data to find candidate immune exposures, relying instead on TCR beta sequences and their occurrence across donors. An earlier analysis of approximately 640 of the donors applied high-throughput TCR beta sequencing to assess whether each TCR beta V gene segment acted as functional or pseudogenic. Donor age, sex, ethnicity and CMV serostatus were compiled together with the repertoire data. Genome-wide SNP genotypes for about three fifths of the 666 donors were used in a later genetic analysis, which treated that subset as a discovery cohort. All discovery cohort repertoires had been generated on a single sequencing platform. HLA typing covered class I and class II loci at four-digit resolution. Typing coverage varied by locus: 629-630 donors for A, B, C, DRB1 and DQB1; approximately 560 for DQA1; over 600 for DPA1; roughly 450 for DPB1. Roughly five DR-DQ haplotypes were handled as single units for association and clustering, since linkage in the cohort was strong. On average, about 200,000 unique TCR beta nucleotide sequences were sequenced per donor among 398 genotyped donors of the cohort, with about 17% of those sequences being non-productive. Overall study results and their limits: A later analysis associated around 16,000 TCR beta sequences with specific HLA alleles at a false discovery rate of 0.05. The study listed 150 to 200 TCR beta chains as associated with cytomegalovirus. Because counts were too low, roughly 18 rarely observed V segments, including chromosome 9 orphons, were left out of the earlier analysis of a few hundred of the donors. CMV serostatus was the only immune exposure information available for the cohort. In an earlier analysis of 500 to 650 of the donors, most TCR beta V segments appeared in productive rearrangements about 90% or about 30% of the time, broadly matching IMGT annotations. This cohort had only TCR beta chains sequenced, and the lack of alpha or paired-chain data limited which features could be detected. In a later analysis, most CMV-associated TCR beta chains were found to appear HLA-restricted, with HLA associations seemingly driven largely by CMV exposure. Compared with the roughly 670-donor mean, donors in an Asian-associated ancestry cluster had fewer N-insertions in productive TCRs, according to a later genetic analysis. The 87-base-pair reads could not distinguish some IMGT-functional V segments, including TRBV6-2 and TRBV6-3, so those segments were excluded. In a later analysis, the rate of TCR association differed among HLA loci, with DRB1 alleles having the most associated TCRs and HLA-C alleles having the fewest. Presence/absence analyses assumed roughly uniform sequencing depth across donors, an assumption that may not hold. Linkage disequilibrium might explain the correlated functional status among segregating V segments, but an unknown experimental factor could not be ruled out. Across donors, most TCR sequences were observed very rarely, whereas some public TCRs were present in many individuals. In a later analysis, several top co-occurrence clusters were reported to appear linked to parvovirus B19, influenza, CMV and Epstein-Barr virus. When HLA alleles, especially DR and DQ, strongly co-occurred, TCR associations were difficult to assign to individual alleles. A few of the identified cytomegalovirus-associated TCR beta chains were confirmed in vitro to be specific for cytomegalovirus antigens. In both the original and validation cohorts, the classifier was reported to diagnose cytomegalovirus status with high specificity and sensitivity. A further reported finding was that TCR beta sequences accurately predicted the HLA-A and HLA-B alleles for most subjects in the first cohort. A cluster of highly shared sequence variants was judged likely to represent a technical artifact of the sequencing pipeline. A later genetic analysis associated a missense DCLRE1C variant with V-gene and J-gene trimming of TCR beta chains, and an independent cohort replicated the association. The authors suggested that the approach could potentially be extended to other disease states and immunological phenotypes. A later analysis found that HLA-associated TCR beta chains were more clonally expanded and had lower generation probabilities than equally common non-associated chains. Because HLA typing was missing for some donors at each locus, association tests included only the typed subset.

With regard to this clone: No antigen is known for it. There are no base qualities to consult, and no much larger clone falls within one base.

V is pared back by 4 bases and J by 2 bases, with 10 bases lying between the germline termini. The CDR3 sequence holds 13 residues, the cysteine and phenylalanine included. Only the CDR3 DNA stays, 39 bases, in frame from base 1. Sequences SGHKS (CDR1) and YYEKEE (CDR2) are obtained from the germline V gene (reference sequence). Library preparation was by the immunoSEQ multiplex PCR assay. For the multiplex PCR, a mixture combining 60 forward primers for TCR Vbeta segments and 13 reverse primers for TCR Jbeta segments was used. The CDR3 region of rearranged TCR beta genes was amplified from genomic DNA with a multiplex PCR assay. On the Illumina HiSeq System, the amplified TCR beta libraries were sequenced as 87-base-pair reads. Regarding the original processing steps: In a later analysis, tens of millions of unique TCR beta chains were counted across the roughly 670 repertoires, and roughly 11 million of these chains were shared by at least two donors. To remove PCR and sequencing errors, raw reads were error-corrected and collapsed into unique sequences using a nearest-neighbor algorithm that merged closely related sequences. To assign V, D and J gene segments, CDR3 sequences were aligned to IMGT reference sequences. For a sequence to be retained, a match of at least six nucleotides to both a V gene segment and a J gene segment was required. Rearrangements were classified as productive when the CDR3 lacked stop codons and remained in frame with V and J, and all other rearrangements were classified as non-productive. CDR3 was defined by IMGT convention, running from the second conserved V-encoded cysteine to the conserved J-encoded phenylalanine. The earlier analysis of about 610 of the donors excluded sequences that lacked an unambiguous match to a single V gene segment. An earlier analysis of several hundred of the donors classified V segments as functional when productive rearrangements were above 56.7% and as segregating when the standard deviation between donors was above 5%. A statistical classification framework was built for diagnosing cytomegalovirus status from the catalog of TCR beta chain sequences. A later analysis assigned V and J genes by comparing TCR nucleotide sequences with IMGT/GENE-DB human TR gene sequences. In a later analysis, CDR3 sequences and most-parsimonious VDJ recombination scenarios were assigned using the TCRdist pipeline. In a later analysis, each TCR beta chain was defined by its CDR3 amino acid sequence together with its V-gene family, and reads lacking a unique V-gene family were excluded. As a way to deal with suspected cross-contamination and a sequencing artifact, a later analysis dropped hundreds of nucleotide sequences that were highly shared and had low generation probability. In a later analysis, a clonal expansion index for each public chain was calculated from normalized within-repertoire ranks of inferred template counts. Generation probabilities in a later analysis came from a VDJ recombination model fitted to out-of-frame rearrangements, and those results were checked against IGoR. In a later analysis, TCR-TCR, TCR-HLA and TCR-CMV co-occurrence was scored with hypergeometric tests, and a repertoire-size bias correction was applied to TCR pairs. To estimate false discovery rates, a later analysis permuted the HLA or CMV assignments 20 times. A later analysis grouped co-occurring TCRs with DBSCAN, adding TCRdist sequence similarity when clustering within HLA-allele-positive subsets. Repertoires with fewer than 30,000 or more than 120,000 public chains, plus five repertoires with anomalous nucleotide sharing, were excluded from co-occurrence clustering. In TCRdb, the immuneACCESS table is reduced to in-frame sequences with V and J assigned. These tables do not hold every clone; where another copy was compared, an unresolved V gene accounts for under half, and the others remain unexplained. V and J calls and clone size follow that table, whereas D and trimming were derived from the DNA. The sample yields about 200,000 clones; 75% to 80% were counted once. Jointly, the top ten make up more than 1.5% of the sample.

The cohort comprised more than 550 healthy bone marrow donors. At the time of sampling, every cohort member was nominally healthy, though immune exposures that went unrecorded were likely present. The donor was CMV seronegative and belonged to the group of 350 or so seronegative cohort members. Each donor provided a peripheral blood sample, and peripheral blood mononuclear cells were used for TCR beta sequencing. The Qiagen DNeasy Blood Extraction Kit was used to extract genomic DNA from the blood cell samples. The clonotype comes from a man in his late teens or twenties in good health and CMV-seronegative. The chain is assembled from TRBV5-5 and TRBJ2-7; the best D guess is TRBD1, with 5 bases matching. The sequencing input was PBMCs. The DNA sequence is given as TGTGCCAGCAGCCAGTTACAGGCCTACGAGCAGTACTTC. It is translated as CASSQLQAYEQYF.